The 17 T cell receptor beta chains below come from one sample, sequenced in a study of blood T cells in healthy people across ages. For the second PCR, which ran for about 7 to 12 cycles, a sample-barcoded 5' primer and a J-beta primer mix were used. TCRdb analysed the 5' RACE reads with MiXCR anew, one entry per CDR3 protein. The sample records 1.5 million to 2 million distinct CDR3 sequences, about 32% being singletons. The sequenced sample consisted of blood. Every receptor here comes from a woman aged 25 to 39 in good health.

This clonotype was seen a single time. V and J are TRBV3-1 and TRBJ2-6, with 9 bases fitting TRBD2. The J segment lost 4 bases and the V segment lost 1 base, leaving 5 bases of the junction unmatched. This CDR3 region has 17 residues. Germline values: CDR1 LGHDT, CDR2 YNNKEL (reference sequence). CDR3 protein: CASSQGGGASGANVLTF. DNA of the CDR3: TGTGCCAGCAGCCAAGGCGGGGGGGCATCCGGGGCCAACGTCCTGACTTTC.

The genes are TRBV20-1 and TRBJ1-1; TRBD1 aligns across 10 bases. The CDR3 sequence is 15 residues long. V lost 6 bases, J lost 1 base, and 8 bases stayed unmatched. The germline CDR1 and CDR2 sequences are DFQATT and SNEGSKA (reference sequence). The CDR3 DNA is TGCAGTGCCGTCATACGGGACAGGGGGAACACTGAAGCTTTCTTT. Protein: CSAVIRDRGNTEAFF.

This chain connects TRBV29-1 to TRBJ2-1, with no clear D. The ends were cut back, 1 base at V and 8 bases at J, with 9 bases in the middle. The germline gives CDR1 SQVTM, CDR2 ANQGSEA. The CDR3 has 12 residues. This CDR3 is CSVEGNDDEQFF. The DNA for the CDR3 is TGCAGCGTTGAAGGAAACGACGATGAGCAGTTCTTC.

The chain joins TRBV4-2 to TRBJ1-6; D uncertain. CDR3 length: 12 amino acids. V was shortened by 2 bases and J by 16 bases, with 12 bases between the two germline ends. The V gene's germline CDR1 is LGHNA and CDR2 YNFKEQ. CDR3: CASSQNWWRLHF. CDR3 nucleotides: TGTGCCAGCAGCCAAAACTGGTGGAGACTCCACTTT.

Ten or more counts support this clonotype. The V and J genes are TRBV12-3 or TRBV12-4 and TRBJ2-1; D may be TRBD1 or TRBD2 (7 bases each). V was cut by 5 bases and J by 9 bases, with 17 bases left in between. The CDR3 sequence is 14 residues long. The CDR3 reads CASSPGGQPAEQFF. The CDR3 region has the DNA TGTGCCAGCAGTCCGGGGGGACAGCCGGCTGAGCAGTTCTTC.

About this clonotype itself: At one end, the junction sequence differs from germline, possibly due to a read error. The gene calls are TRBV18 and TRBJ2-1, with D maybe TRBD1 (5 bases). Looked up from germline, CDR1 is KGHSH and CDR2 is LQKENI. This CDR3 spans 13 amino acids. CDR3 amino acids: CVSSPARENEQFF. The CDR3 coding sequence is TGTGTCAGCTCACCAGCCAGGGAAAATGAGCAGTTCTTC.

The V call is TRBV11-2, the J call TRBJ2-1; D may be TRBD1 (7 bases). CDR3 length equals 17 residues. Germline CDR1 and CDR2: SGHAT and FQNNGV. Between the trimmed V and J ends, which lost 2 bases and 7 bases, there was a span of 21 bases. CDR3: CASSLPGQPTGSNEQFF. CDR3 nucleotides: TGTGCCAGCAGCTTACCGGGACAGCCGACCGGGAGTAATGAGCAGTTCTTC.

The chain employs TRBV11-3 and TRBJ2-1, with D maybe TRBD2 (6 bases). This CDR3 has 15 amino acids. Looked up from germline, CDR1 is SGHNT and CDR2 is YENEEA. The V end lost 5 bases, the J end lost 1 base, and 12 bases lay between the germline ends. This CDR3 reads CASSAGRGSYNEQFF. In nucleotides, the CDR3 is TGTGCCAGCAGCGCGGGACGGGGATCCTACAATGAGCAGTTCTTC.

About this clonotype: One end of the junction is discordant with germline, which a read error may explain. DNA of the CDR3: TGTGCCAGCAATGCGCTCTCGGGAACCGGGGAGCGGTTTTTT. It encodes CASNALSGTGERFF. J is TRBJ2-2 and V is TRBV2, with TRBD2 as a possible D gene (5 bases). Germline V gene sequence: CDR1 SNHLY, CDR2 FYNNEI. This CDR3 region has 14 residues. Full variable domain (outside the CDR3, taken from reference TRBV2 and TRBJ2-2): EPEVTQTPSHQVTQMGQEVILRCVPISNHLYFYWYRQILGQKVEFLVSFYNNEISEKSEIFDDQFSVERPDGSNFTLKIRSTKLEDSAMYFCASNALSGTGERFFGEGSRLTVL.

This clonotype was found a few times. This chain links TRBV27 with TRBJ1-2, with D unresolved. This CDR3 region has 10 residues. Germline CDR1 MNHEY, CDR2 SMNVEV (reference sequence). The V and J ends lost 10 bases and 3 bases respectively, with 6 bases between them. This CDR3 is CAIRHYGYTF. The CDR3 DNA is TGTGCCATACGGCACTATGGCTACACCTTC.

This clonotype was observed a few times. The rearrangement uses TRBV3-1 and TRBJ2-7; D perhaps matches TRBD2 (7 bases). The CDR3 extends over 15 amino acids. The germline V and J ends were trimmed by 3 bases and 5 bases, with 17 bases remaining between them. Per the germline V gene, CDR1 is LGHDT and CDR2 is YNNKEL (reference sequence). The CDR3: CASSQLGGPTHEQYF. DNA of the CDR3: TGTGCCAGCAGCCAGCTCGGGGGGCCCACCCACGAGCAGTACTTC.

The rearrangement uses TRBV27 and TRBJ1-5, with TRBD1 identical over 9 bases. CDR1 and CDR2 (germline): MNHEY, SMNVEV (reference sequence). V trimming: 3 bases; J trimming: 6 bases; junction bases outside the gene matches: 6. The CDR3 runs 15 residues. This CDR3 is CASSLSGQGSQPQHF. As DNA, the CDR3 is TGTGCCAGCAGTTTGTCGGGACAGGGCAGTCAGCCCCAGCATTTT.

The gene calls are TRBV27 and TRBJ2-3; a possible D gene is TRBD2 (7 bases). Germline V CDR1 and CDR2: MNHEY, SMNVEV (reference sequence). This CDR3 has 16 amino acids. V was shortened by 4 bases and J by 3 bases, with 17 bases between the two germline ends. As DNA, the CDR3 is TGTGCCAGCAGTTATTTCGGCGGGGGCAAGACAGATACGCAGTATTTT. Translating gives CASSYFGGGKTDTQYF.

This clonotype was seen a handful of times. This chain links TRBV3-1 with TRBJ2-3; D not resolved. Germline CDR1 and CDR2: LGHDT and YNNKEL (reference sequence). The CDR3 runs to 15 residues. Trimming pared 4 bases from V and 6 bases from J, leaving 17 bases between. CDR3 coding DNA: TGTGCCAGCAGCCCGGAAGGTTATTATGGGGATACGCAGTATTTT. Translated: CASSPEGYYGDTQYF.

There are a few counts of this clonotype. At one end, the junction sequence differs from germline, possibly due to a read error. CDR3 sequence: CASGVTSSGGANEQFF. CDR3 coding DNA: TGTGCCAGCGGCGTGACTAGCAGCGGGGGGGCAAATGAGCAGTTCTTC. The rearrangement joins TRBV9 to TRBJ2-1; the match to TRBD2 covers 10 bases. Germline loops: CDR1 SGDLS, CDR2 YYNGEE. This CDR3 has 16 amino acids.

The chain links TRBV6-6 to TRBJ1-1; D remains ambiguous. CDR1 and CDR2 from the germline V gene are MNHNY and SVGAGI (reference sequence). The CDR3 length is 15 residues. V lost 2 bases to trimming and J lost 3 bases, with 13 bases between them. CDR3 protein: CASSYVTKGHTEAFF. The CDR3 bases are TGTGCCAGCAGTTACGTTACTAAAGGGCACACTGAAGCTTTCTTT.

The chain combines TRBV28 with TRBJ2-7, with a weak D call TRBD1 (5 bases). The germline gives CDR1 MDHEN, CDR2 SYDVKM. CDR3 length: 13 residues. V shed 7 bases and J shed 0 bases, with 10 bases lying between them. The CDR3 is CASNSGLSYEQYF. The CDR3 DNA sequence: TGTGCCAGCAACTCAGGGCTCTCCTACGAGCAGTACTTC.